The 31 T cell receptor beta chains presented below share a single source sample, sequenced in a study of control samples from healthy donors and cancer patients. Assay: immunoSEQ multiplex PCR; the TCRdb copy retains only in-frame clones and omits some. Among around 100,000 clones, just over 85% were seen once, and the ten largest hold 13% to 15%. The specimen sequenced was blood. The receptors stem from a man between 25 and 39 years old in good health.

A single count supports this clone. The gene calls are TRBV11-2 and TRBJ1-2; unclear D gene. V lost 6 bases, J lost 1 base, and 12 bases lay in between. CDR3 size: 14 residues. Germline assignment: CDR1 SGHAT and CDR2 FQNNGV. CDR3 protein: CASRTGWGNYGYTF. CDR3 DNA sequence: TGTGCCAGCAGAACGGGGTGGGGTAACTATGGCTACACCTTC.

The chain couples TRBV11-2 to TRBJ2-7, with D perhaps matching TRBD2 (6 bases). This CDR3 region has 16 residues. Deletions cut 5 bases from V and 4 bases from J, with 21 bases between. Per germline, CDR1 SGHAT and CDR2 FQNNGV. CDR3 amino acids: CASSPIARGGMYEQYF. DNA for the CDR3: TGTGCCAGCAGCCCGATTGCTAGAGGAGGGATGTACGAGCAGTACTTC. Filled out from reference TRBV11-2 and TRBJ2-7, the complete variable domain reads EAGVAQSPRYKIIEKRQSVAFWCNPISGHATLYWYQQILGQGPKLLIQFQNNGVVDDSQLPKDRFSAERLKGVDSTLKIQPAKLEDSAVYLCASSPIARGGMYEQYFGPGTRLTVT.

This chain links TRBV5-1 with TRBJ1-1, with 7 bases matching TRBD1. Looked up from germline, CDR1 is SGHRS and CDR2 is YFSETQ. J was trimmed by 2 bases and V by 3 bases; bases with no gene match: 7. This CDR3 has 15 residues. CDR3 bases: TGCGCCAGCAGCTGGAGGGGACAGCCTAACACTGAAGCTTTCTTT. It codes for CASSWRGQPNTEAFF.

The V call is TRBV7-8, the J call TRBJ2-2, with D hard to call. Trimming removed 2 bases from V and 2 bases from J, with 9 bases in between. The CDR3 spans 15 residues. The germline CDR1 and CDR2 sequences are SGHVS and FQNEAQ. CDR3 residues: CASSLRGYNTGELFF. As DNA, the CDR3 is TGTGCCAGCAGCTTAAGAGGATATAACACCGGGGAGCTGTTTTTT.

The V and J genes are TRBV3-1 (or the pseudogene TRBV3-2) and TRBJ2-2, with D perhaps being TRBD1 or TRBD2 (6 bases each). CDR3 length: 15 amino acids. The germline gives CDR1 LGHDT, CDR2 YNNKEL (reference sequence). V lost 2 bases and J 1 base, leaving 8 bases between the germline ends. The CDR3 loop is CASSQRGRNTGELFF. Here the CDR3 DNA reads TGTGCCAGCAGCCAACGGGGGCGGAACACCGGGGAGCTGTTTTTT.

The chain couples TRBV27 to TRBJ2-1; D gene uncertain. Germline CDR1 MNHEY, CDR2 SMNVEV (reference sequence). Trimming cost V 7 bases and J 11 bases, with 9 bases left between them. There are 10 residues in the CDR3. CDR3 sequence (DNA): TGTGCCAGCACGACCTCCAAGCAGTTCTTC. Translating gives CASTTSKQFF.

This chain joins TRBV2 and TRBJ2-7, with TRBD2 matching over 8 bases. V lost 6 bases, J lost 5 bases, and 9 bases stayed unmatched. CDR3 length: 14 residues. CDR1 and CDR2 (germline): SNHLY, FYNNEI. The CDR3 reads CASRPPAGEDEQYF. The DNA for the CDR3 is TGTGCCAGCAGACCCCCAGCGGGAGAGGACGAGCAGTACTTC.

About this clone: At one end, the junction sequence differs from germline, possibly due to a read error. The genes are TRBV28 and TRBJ1-2; maybe TRBD1 (6 bases). CDR3 size: 13 residues. Germline V gene data show CDR1 as MDHEN and CDR2 as SYDVKM. This chain's CDR3 is CASGGGVGGLTHF. In DNA, the CDR3 is TGTGCCAGCGGAGGCGGGGTAGGGGGATTAACACACTTC.

V gene TRBV19 combines with J gene TRBJ2-1; 11 bases align to TRBD2. The germline V gene has CDR1 LNHDA and CDR2 SQIVND (reference sequence). J was trimmed by 4 bases and V by 6 bases; bases with no gene match: 2. The length of the CDR3 is 14 residues. CDR3 sequence reads: CASSRTSGYNEQFF. The CDR3 nucleotides are TGTGCCAGTAGCCGGACTAGCGGGTACAATGAGCAGTTCTTC.

V and J are TRBV18 and TRBJ2-2; maybe TRBD1 (5 bases). Per germline, CDR1 KGHSH and CDR2 LQKENI. The CDR3 length is 17 residues. V was shortened by 0 bases and J by 5 bases, with 16 bases between the two germline ends. The CDR3 coding sequence is TGTGCCAGCTCACCACCGTTTTATTCAGGGAAGACCGGGGAGCTGTTTTTT. It specifies CASSPPFYSGKTGELFF.

The chain employs TRBV6-5 and TRBJ1-3; 9 nucleotides align to TRBD1. The CDR3 spans 15 residues. CDR1 is MNHEY, CDR2 SVGAGI, per germline. The V segment lost 7 bases and the J segment 2 bases; nucleotides outside the gene matches: 6. The CDR3 reads CASIRQGGAGNTIYF. CDR3 bases: TGTGCCAGCATCCGACAGGGGGGAGCTGGAAACACCATATATTTT.

The gene calls are TRBV29-1 and TRBJ2-1; TRBD2 matches 10 bases. CDR1 is SQVTM and CDR2 is ANQGSEA in the germline V gene. Trimming cost V 7 bases and J 9 bases; bases outside gene matches: 6. The CDR3 totals 12 residues. As DNA, the CDR3 is TGCAGCGGGGAGCGGGAGGGTATTGAGCAGTTCTTC. It translates to CSGEREGIEQFF.

The rearrangement uses TRBV16 and TRBJ2-5; TRBD2 matches 11 bases. This CDR3 comprises 14 residues. CDR1 and CDR2 (germline): KGHSY, FQNENV. The ends lost 4 bases at V and 2 bases at J; junction bases unmatched: 0. CDR3 loop: CASSLAGGQETQYF. As DNA, the CDR3 is TGTGCCAGCAGCCTAGCGGGAGGGCAAGAGACCCAGTACTTC.

V usage is TRBV5-5 and J usage is TRBJ2-7; D is uncertain. This CDR3 has 11 residues. V was trimmed by 2 bases and J by 7 bases, leaving 7 bases between them. Germline assignment: CDR1 SGHKS and CDR2 YYEKEE (reference sequence). The CDR3 DNA reads as TGTGCCAGCAGCTTTTTTGGAGAGCAGTACTTC. This gives the protein CASSFFGEQYF.

The chain combines TRBV7-2 with TRBJ2-1; D could derive from TRBD1 or TRBD2 (5 bases each). There are 15 residues in the CDR3. The V end was cut by 5 bases, the J end by 3 bases, with 14 bases between. Germline CDR1 is SGHTA and CDR2 is FQGNSA. The CDR3 loop is CASSQGGSLYNEQFF. The CDR3 DNA follows: TGTGCCAGCAGCCAGGGTGGGAGTCTCTACAATGAGCAGTTCTTC.

The gene calls are TRBV2 and TRBJ1-2; D call uncertain. The V gene's germline CDR1 is SNHLY and CDR2 FYNNEI. The CDR3 sequence is 12 residues long. The V end lost 7 bases, the J end lost 8 bases, and 14 bases lay between the germline ends. For the CDR3, the DNA is TGTGCCAGCATCCAAGTGGGGAAGGGCTACACCTTC. Its protein product is CASIQVGKGYTF.

This clone was recorded once. The V gene is TRBV7-2, the J gene TRBJ1-3; possibly TRBD1 for D (5 bases). V lost 6 bases to trimming and J lost 9 bases, with 24 bases between them. The germline V gene encodes CDR1 SGHTA and CDR2 FQGNSA. The CDR3 sequence is 16 residues long. The DNA for the CDR3 is TGTGCCAGCAGTTCTACCTCCGGGACGGTTCGGGGCACCATATATTTT. Translation: CASSSTSGTVRGTIYF.

The J gene is TRBJ1-2, the V gene TRBV10-3, with D unclear. The germline CDR1 and CDR2 sequences are ENHRY and SYGVKD. The V end lost 5 bases, the J end lost 4 bases, and 14 bases lay between the germline ends. The CDR3 sequence is 14 residues long. The CDR3 region has the DNA TGTGCCATCAGTCAAAAAAAAGAGGCCTATGGCTACACCTTC. It translates to CAISQKKEAYGYTF.

DNA of the CDR3: TGTGCCAGCAGCTTGGGGGGACAGGGGGCCTATGGCTACACCTTC. Translated, it gives CASSLGGQGAYGYTF. This chain links TRBV5-4 with TRBJ1-2; TRBD1 matches at 12 bases. The trim removed 0 bases at V and 4 bases at J, leaving 1 base unmatched. CDR1 and CDR2 from the germline V gene are SGHNT and YYREEE (reference sequence). This CDR3 region has 15 residues.

The chain couples TRBV28 to TRBJ2-1; tentative D call: TRBD2 (6 bases). The CDR3 spans 18 residues. V lost 1 base, J lost 2 bases, and 18 bases lay in between. Germline V gene lookup returns CDR1 MDHEN and CDR2 SYDVKM. The CDR3 sequence is CASSLSPSRSGTYNEQFF. The DNA of the CDR3 is TGTGCCAGCAGTTTATCCCCCTCTCGTAGCGGCACCTACAATGAGCAGTTCTTC.

This chain uses TRBV24-1 with TRBJ2-3; 10 bases fit TRBD2. The V segment lost 11 bases and the J segment 1 base; nucleotides outside the gene matches: 2. Germline assignment: CDR1 KGHDR and CDR2 SFDVKD. This CDR3 spans 13 amino acids. The CDR3 DNA reads as TGTGCCAGTGGGACTAGCGGCACAGATACGCAGTATTTT. Amino acids: CASGTSGTDTQYF.

The V gene is TRBV18, the J gene TRBJ2-1; 11 bases line up with TRBD2. Looked up from germline, CDR1 is KGHSH and CDR2 is LQKENI. Trimming cost V 6 bases and J 7 bases; bases outside gene matches: 11. CDR3 length: 16 residues. The CDR3 loop reads CASSAGLAEALNEQFF. The DNA of the CDR3 is TGTGCCAGCTCCGCGGGACTAGCGGAGGCCCTAAATGAGCAGTTCTTC. The full variable domain, completed using reference TRBV18 and TRBJ2-1, is NAGVMQNPRHLVRRRGQEARLRCSPMKGHSHVYWYRQLPEEGLKFMVYLQKENIIDESGMPKERFSAEFPKEGPSILRIQQVVRGDSAAYFCASSAGLAEALNEQFFGPGTRLTVL.

V gene TRBV27 combines with J gene TRBJ2-3, with TRBD2 identical over 10 bases. The CDR3 loop spans 17 amino acids. CDR1 is MNHEY, CDR2 SMNVEV, per germline (reference sequence). The V segment lost 6 bases and the J segment 0 bases; nucleotides outside the gene matches: 9. The CDR3 spells CASRLRLAGSSTDTQYF. CDR3 in DNA: TGTGCCAGCAGATTGAGACTAGCGGGCTCTAGCACAGATACGCAGTATTTT.

The chain recombines TRBV5-4 with TRBJ1-2, with TRBD1 matching 9 bases. The CDR3 has 15 residues. The ends lost 1 base at V and 5 bases at J; junction bases unmatched: 6. Germline loops: CDR1 SGHNT, CDR2 YYREEE (reference sequence). The CDR3 nucleotides read TGTGCCAGCAGCTTGACACAGGGGGCAGAGTATGGCTACACCTTC. Its translation is CASSLTQGAEYGYTF.

This chain connects TRBV24-1 to TRBJ2-5; TRBD2 might be the D (6 bases). CDR1 is KGHDR, CDR2 SFDVKD, per germline. The CDR3 extends over 13 amino acids. Trimming pared 6 bases from V and 3 bases from J, leaving 10 bases between. The CDR3 protein is CATSRGGKETQYF. CDR3 in DNA: TGTGCCACCAGTCGGGGCGGGAAAGAGACCCAGTACTTC.

This sequence joins TRBV7-7 and TRBJ2-2; maybe TRBD1 (6 bases). The CDR3 is 17 amino acids. V lost 6 bases to trimming and J lost 0 bases, with 17 bases between them. From germline, CDR1 is SSHAT and CDR2 FNYEAQ (reference sequence). For the CDR3, the DNA is TGTGCCAGCAGAGACGCCATAGGGGGTACGAACACCGGGGAGCTGTTTTTT. It codes for CASRDAIGGTNTGELFF.

The rearrangement links TRBV27 to TRBJ1-2, with 8 bases lining up with TRBD1. Germline V gene sequence: CDR1 MNHEY, CDR2 SMNVEV (reference sequence). Trimming removed 8 bases from V and 7 bases from J; junction bases left unmatched: 12. CDR3 size: 14 residues. CDR3 DNA: TGTGCCAGCGGGCGGACAGGGCTGAAGGGTGGCTACACCTTC. As protein: CASGRTGLKGGYTF.

V and J are TRBV10-2 and TRBJ1-4; D not certain. Germline loops: CDR1 WSHSY, CDR2 SAAADI. Trimming removed 4 bases at V and 2 bases at J, with 14 bases between. The CDR3 is 16 residues long. Here the CDR3 reads CASSGYGRRTNEKLFF. The CDR3 DNA sequence: TGCGCCAGCAGTGGTTACGGACGGAGGACTAATGAAAAACTGTTTTTT.

The V and J genes are TRBV19 and TRBJ2-6; D is unresolved. Germline V gives CDR1 LNHDA, CDR2 SQIVND (reference sequence). Trimming removed 9 bases at V and 4 bases at J, with 7 bases between. The CDR3 is 12 residues long. The CDR3 protein is CASRSGANVLTF. DNA for the CDR3: TGTGCCAGCCGGTCGGGGGCCAACGTCCTGACTTTC.

The CDR3 nucleotides read TGTGCCACCAGTGATTTACGGGCTAGCGCAGATTCCTACAATGAGCAGTTCTTC. Translated: CATSDLRASADSYNEQFF. The chain carries TRBV24-1 and TRBJ2-1; D perhaps matches TRBD2 (6 bases). V lost 1 base and J 1 base, leaving 16 bases between the germline ends. The CDR3 has 18 amino acids. Germline V gene sequence: CDR1 KGHDR, CDR2 SFDVKD.

The chain links TRBV30 to TRBJ1-1; D possibly corresponds to TRBD1 (5 bases). V was cut by 4 bases and J by 5 bases, with 14 bases left in between. The CDR3 extends over 13 amino acids. Germline V gene lookup returns CDR1 GTSNPN and CDR2 SVGIG (reference sequence). The CDR3 sequence: CAWNRQEGTEAFF. CDR3 DNA sequence: TGTGCCTGGAATCGACAAGAGGGGACTGAAGCTTTCTTT.